This paragraph covers one T cell receptor (beta chain) sequence. In this sample, this clone turned up once. Its antigen has not been determined. Qualities for individual bases were not recorded, and no much larger clone is one base off. Genomic DNA was extracted with the Qiagen DNeasy kit from unsorted PBMCs and from negatively selected CD4+ and CD8+ fractions. Using primers that anneal to V and J segments, immunoSEQ multiplex PCR amplified the TCR beta CDR3 regions. A synthetic immune receptor repertoire was used to minimize amplification bias, and any residual bias was removed computationally once sequencing was done. The authors' analysis ran thus. Custom Python scripts were used to quantify repertoire diversity as the Shannon entropy index. Unsorted, CD4+ and CD8+ repertoires were analyzed separately, except in combined analyses where CD4+ and CD8+ sequences were merged in silico. Clonal expansion was defined as a frequency increase of at least 2-fold after treatment compared with C1D1, and clones undetected at baseline were assigned a pseudocount of 0.5. Clones with 0 or 1 copy at C1D1 were classified as singleton clones, and clones with 2 or more copies were classified as non-singleton clones. By matching protein sequences in sorted samples from the same patient, clones expanded in unsorted samples were annotated as CD4+, CD8+ or unknown. Wilcoxon tests on paired samples were used to test changes in diversity from C1D1 to C4D1. The table was pulled from immuneACCESS by TCRdb, which kept in-frame rearrangements only. Such tables lose some clones; where checked, under half of the loss comes from unresolved V genes, and the rest has no known cause. V, J and clone size are taken as reported in that table, and D and trimming were inferred from the DNA itself. The sample table shows about 2,500 clones, and roughly 70% are seen once. The ten largest clones represent around 63% of the sample.

Reading the germline V gene gives CDR1 SGDLS and CDR2 YYNGEE. From the cysteine up to the phenylalanine, the CDR3 has a length of 12 residues. The DNA shown is the 36-base CDR3, in frame from base 1. V drops 3 bases and J drops 6 bases, leaving 9 bases in between. The sample comes from a study of PD-1 blockade in classical Hodgkin lymphoma (dated by TCRdb to 2020 to 2022). Background on the whole study: Nivolumab dosing was 3 mg/kg intravenously every 2 weeks, continuing until either disease progression or unacceptable toxicity. The study used TCR beta sequencing and CyTOF to define a peripheral blood immune signature of response to PD-1 blockade in classical Hodgkin lymphoma.

Taken with the paper, the label for time point translates to: cycle 4 day 1 (C4D1), after 5 to 7 weeks of nivolumab. Relapse after autologous stem cell transplantation had occurred in all trial patients, and cohorts A, B and C were distinguished by prior brentuximab vedotin exposure. A Miltenyi CD8+ T cell isolation kit was used for magnetic negative selection to purify CD8+ T cells from thawed PBMCs. A total of about 51 patients with relapsed/refractory classical Hodgkin lymphoma made up the trial cohort, and each patient's best overall response was complete response, partial response or progressive disease. In the multi-cohort phase II CheckMate 205 trial, trial patients received single-agent nivolumab. An independent review committee assessed best overall response by applying the 2007 International Working Group response criteria. Trial PBMCs were obtained immediately prior to nivolumab initiation (C1D1) and on therapy at cycle 2 day 1 and cycle 4 day 1. Peripheral blood was collected in 8 mL Vacutainer Cell Preparation Tubes, from which PBMCs were isolated by centrifugation and then cryopreserved. Purified CD4+ and CD8+ fractions were prepared only for cases where an additional PBMC sample was available. Magnetically labelled cells were removed on LS columns in a quadroMACS separator, and the flow-through was collected as the purified fraction.

Broad study findings and their caveats: Diversity was lower in patients who began nivolumab less than 1 year after ASCT, so these patients were left out of later analyses to avoid confounding by immune reconstitution. Trial patients with a complete response had baseline diversity similar to that of newly diagnosed patients, while partial responders and progressors had significantly lower diversity. Baseline TCR diversity was reported as lower in newly diagnosed patients than in healthy donors, and lower still in relapsed/refractory patients. By C4D1, a significant rise was seen in CD4+ TCR diversity but not in CD8+ TCR diversity (p=0.0027 vs p=0.16), and the rise was most apparent among complete responders (p=0.02). The study covered only a single clinical trial cohort, and the causes of the repertoire differences, possibly disease activity or prior therapy, were still not defined.

Sequencing was performed on CD8+ T cells from blood, taken before the fourth cycle of nivolumab. The rearrangement combines TRBV9 with TRBJ1-1; a tentative D call is TRBD1 (5 bases match). The receptor was derived from a human donor with classical Hodgkin lymphoma. CDR3 region: CASSGLQAEAFF. The DNA sequence is TGTGCCAGCAGCGGCTTACAGGCTGAAGCTTTCTTT.